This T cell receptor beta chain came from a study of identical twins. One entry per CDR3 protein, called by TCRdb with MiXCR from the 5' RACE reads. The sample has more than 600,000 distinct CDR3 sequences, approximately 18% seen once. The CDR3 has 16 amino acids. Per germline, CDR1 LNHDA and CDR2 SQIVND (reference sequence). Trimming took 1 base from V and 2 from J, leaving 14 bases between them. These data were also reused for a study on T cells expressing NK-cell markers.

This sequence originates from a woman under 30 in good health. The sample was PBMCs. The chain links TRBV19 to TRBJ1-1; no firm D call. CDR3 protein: CASSIAAGWENTEAFF. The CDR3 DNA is TGTGCCAGTAGTATAGCAGCGGGGTGGGAAAACACTGAAGCTTTCTTT.